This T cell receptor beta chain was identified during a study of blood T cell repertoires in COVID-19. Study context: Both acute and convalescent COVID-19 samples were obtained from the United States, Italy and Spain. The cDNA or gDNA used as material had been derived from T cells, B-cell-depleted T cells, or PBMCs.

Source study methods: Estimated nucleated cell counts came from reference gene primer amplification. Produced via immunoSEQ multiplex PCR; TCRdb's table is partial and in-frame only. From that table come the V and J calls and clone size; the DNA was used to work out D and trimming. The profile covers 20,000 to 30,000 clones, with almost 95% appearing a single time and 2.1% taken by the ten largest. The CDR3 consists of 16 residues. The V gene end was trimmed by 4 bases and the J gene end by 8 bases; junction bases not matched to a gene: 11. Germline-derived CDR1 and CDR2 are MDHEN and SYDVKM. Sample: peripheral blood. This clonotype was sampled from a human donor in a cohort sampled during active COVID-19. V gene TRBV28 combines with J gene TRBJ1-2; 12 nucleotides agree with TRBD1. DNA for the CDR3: TGTGCCAGCAGTTCAATTCGGGACAGGGGGCGTAGGGGCTACACCTTC. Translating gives CASSSIRDRGRRGYTF.